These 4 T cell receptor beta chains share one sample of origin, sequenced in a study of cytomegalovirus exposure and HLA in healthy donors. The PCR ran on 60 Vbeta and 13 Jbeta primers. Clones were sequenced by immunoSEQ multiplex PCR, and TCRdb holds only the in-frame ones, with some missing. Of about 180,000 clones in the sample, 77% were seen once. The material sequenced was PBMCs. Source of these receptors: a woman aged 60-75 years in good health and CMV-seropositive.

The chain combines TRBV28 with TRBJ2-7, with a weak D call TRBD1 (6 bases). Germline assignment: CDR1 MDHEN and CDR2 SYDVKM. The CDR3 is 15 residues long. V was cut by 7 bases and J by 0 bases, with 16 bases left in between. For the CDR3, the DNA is TGTGCCAGCATACTGGGGGCAGGGAACTCCTACGAGCAGTACTTC. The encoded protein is CASILGAGNSYEQYF.

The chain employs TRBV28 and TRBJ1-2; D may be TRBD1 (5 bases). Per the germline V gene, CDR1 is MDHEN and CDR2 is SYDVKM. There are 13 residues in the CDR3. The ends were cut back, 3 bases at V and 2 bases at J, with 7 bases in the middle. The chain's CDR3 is CASSFGGNYGYTF. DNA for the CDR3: TGTGCCAGCAGTTTCGGGGGGAACTATGGCTACACCTTC.

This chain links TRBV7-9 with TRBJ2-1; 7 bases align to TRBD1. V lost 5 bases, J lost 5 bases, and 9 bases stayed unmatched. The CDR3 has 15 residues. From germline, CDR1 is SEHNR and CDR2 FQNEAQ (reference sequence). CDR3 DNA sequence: TGTGCCAGCAGCCCAAGGGGGACAGCGGACAATGAGCAGTTCTTC. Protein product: CASSPRGTADNEQFF.

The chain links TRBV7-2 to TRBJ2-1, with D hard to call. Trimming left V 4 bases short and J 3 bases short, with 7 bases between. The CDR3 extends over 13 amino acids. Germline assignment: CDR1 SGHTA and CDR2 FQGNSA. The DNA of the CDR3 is TGTGCCAGCAGCTCCCTTCTCTACAATGAGCAGTTCTTC. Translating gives CASSSLLYNEQFF.